This T cell receptor beta chain was sequenced in a study of control samples from healthy donors and cancer patients. The germline V gene encodes CDR1 MNHEY and CDR2 SVGAGI. V was cut by 1 base and J by 8 bases, with 11 bases left in between. The CDR3 consists of 14 residues. Data came from immunoSEQ multiplex PCR; TCRdb stores just in-frame clones and leaves some out. The sample consists of some 100,000 clones, 85% to 90% of them appearing once. This TCR was sampled from a man aged 30 to 45 in good health. This chain links TRBV6-5 with TRBJ1-4; D is ambiguous. Sequencing was performed on blood. This CDR3 is CASSYWGVNEKLFF. The CDR3 DNA is TGTGCCAGCAGTTACTGGGGAGTAAACGAAAAACTGTTTTTT.